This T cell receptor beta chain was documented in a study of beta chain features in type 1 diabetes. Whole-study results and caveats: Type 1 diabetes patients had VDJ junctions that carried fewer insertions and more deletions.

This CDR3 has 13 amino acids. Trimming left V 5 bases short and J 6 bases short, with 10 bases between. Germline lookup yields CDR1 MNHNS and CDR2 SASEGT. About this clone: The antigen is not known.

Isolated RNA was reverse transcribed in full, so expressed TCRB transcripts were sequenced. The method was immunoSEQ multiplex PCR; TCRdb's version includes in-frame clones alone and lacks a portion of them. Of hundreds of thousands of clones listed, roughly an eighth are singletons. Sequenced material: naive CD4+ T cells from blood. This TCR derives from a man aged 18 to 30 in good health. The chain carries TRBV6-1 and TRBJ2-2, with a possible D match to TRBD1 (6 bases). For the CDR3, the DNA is TGTGCCAGCAGTAACAGGGTCCCCGGGGAGCTGTTTTTT. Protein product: CASSNRVPGELFF.